Listed here are 30 T cell receptor beta chains from one sample, sequenced in a study of blood T cell repertoires in COVID-19. Method: immunoSEQ multiplex PCR; TCRdb's copy keeps in-frame clones and lacks some. The table has approximately 220,000 clones, roughly four fifths seen once. Sequencing was done on a sample of peripheral blood. The source is a woman aged 40 to 55 with active or convalescent COVID-19.

This sequence joins TRBV5-1 and TRBJ1-1; D possibly corresponds to TRBD1 (5 bases). Germline assignment: CDR1 SGHRS and CDR2 YFSETQ. CDR3 length equals 12 residues. V was clipped by 0 bases and J by 8 bases, with 8 bases between them. As DNA, the CDR3 is TGCGCCAGCAGCTTGGGGTGGGGCGAAGCTTTCTTT. This codes for CASSLGWGEAFF.

J is TRBJ1-4 and V is TRBV3-1 (or the pseudogene TRBV3-2); 9 positions agree with TRBD1. This CDR3 region has 15 residues. V lost 2 bases, J lost 8 bases, and 6 bases stayed unmatched. CDR1 is LGHDT, CDR2 YNNKEL, per germline (reference sequence). The CDR3 DNA is TGTGCCAGCAGCCAATACCGGGACAGGGTCGAAAAACTGTTTTTT. Its protein is CASSQYRDRVEKLFF.

The V call is TRBV29-1, the J call TRBJ1-1; 10 bases map to TRBD1. J was trimmed by 5 bases and V by 3 bases; bases with no gene match: 3. CDR3 length: 13 amino acids. Germline assignment: CDR1 SQVTM and CDR2 ANQGSEA. The DNA of the CDR3 is TGCAGCGTTGAGAGGGGACAGGGGACTGAAGCTTTCTTT. Protein: CSVERGQGTEAFF.

The chain couples TRBV6-2 or TRBV6-3 to TRBJ2-1; 7 bases agree with TRBD2. V was pared by 1 base and J by 7 bases, with 4 bases of the junction left unmatched. Per the germline V gene, CDR1 is MNHEY and CDR2 is SVGEGT. The CDR3 spans 14 residues. This CDR3 is CASSYLTSSNEQFF. In nucleotides, the CDR3 is TGTGCCAGCAGTTACTTGACTAGCTCGAATGAGCAGTTCTTC.

J is TRBJ2-1 and V is TRBV7-8; TRBD2 agrees at 12 bases. V was pared by 7 bases and J by 10 bases, with 8 bases of the junction left unmatched. CDR3 size: 14 residues. Looked up from germline, CDR1 is SGHVS and CDR2 is FQNEAQ. The chain's CDR3 is CASNFGTSGREQFF. The DNA of the CDR3 is TGTGCCAGCAACTTCGGGACTAGCGGGCGAGAGCAGTTCTTC.

The V gene is TRBV4-2, the J gene TRBJ1-3; D is perhaps TRBD1 (6 bases). The CDR3 is 16 amino acids. The germline CDR1 and CDR2 sequences are LGHNA and YNFKEQ. V dropped 0 bases and J dropped 4 bases, with 13 bases sitting between them. The CDR3 is CASSQDRSGAGNTIYF. In nucleotides, the CDR3 is TGTGCCAGCAGCCAAGATCGTTCAGGGGCAGGAAACACCATATATTTT.

The chain is built from TRBV12-5 and TRBJ2-3; a possible D gene is TRBD1 (6 bases). Germline loops: CDR1 LGHNT, CDR2 FRNRAP. With 1 base removed from V and 6 bases from J, the gap between germline ends came to 8 bases. There are 13 residues in the CDR3. CDR3 nucleotides: TGTGCTAGTGGTTTGGACAGGGTGGATACGCAGTATTTT. Amino acids: CASGLDRVDTQYF.

This clone has ten or more counts. CDR3 DNA sequence: TGTGCCAGCAGCGGCGTACTAATCTGGGGCTACACCTTC. Amino acid sequence: CASSGVLIWGYTF. V usage is TRBV7-9 and J usage is TRBJ1-2; no clear D. Looked up from germline, CDR1 is SEHNR and CDR2 is FQNEAQ (reference sequence). V lost 5 bases and J lost 8, with 15 bases in between. CDR3 length: 13 residues.

This clone was counted once. The V gene is TRBV19, the J gene TRBJ1-4; D might be TRBD1 (5 bases). Germline V gives CDR1 LNHDA, CDR2 SQIVND (reference sequence). V was clipped by 5 bases and J by 5 bases, with 18 bases between them. The CDR3 covers 16 residues. The CDR3 region has the DNA TGTGCCAGTAGTCCCAGGGCCGGACGGATGAATGAAAAACTGTTTTTT. Protein product: CASSPRAGRMNEKLFF.

V usage is TRBV24-1 and J usage is TRBJ2-1, with 8 positions matching TRBD2. The CDR3 length is 18 residues. The V and J ends lost 0 bases and 0 bases, in that order; junction bases with no gene match: 6. Germline loops: CDR1 KGHDR, CDR2 SFDVKD. The CDR3 coding sequence is TGTGCCACCAGTGATTTGCGGGGCAGCGGGAGCTCCTACAATGAGCAGTTCTTC. It is translated as CATSDLRGSGSSYNEQFF.

This clone was picked up one time. The V and J genes are TRBV28 and TRBJ2-2; 7 bases match TRBD1. Unmatched junction bases numbered 8, after V lost 8 bases and J lost 5 bases. CDR3 length equals 14 residues. CDR1 and CDR2 from the germline V gene are MDHEN and SYDVKM. CDR3 loop: CASRDRDGTGELFF. CDR3 coding DNA: TGTGCCAGCCGAGACAGGGATGGGACCGGGGAGCTGTTTTTT.

This clone came up once. This sequence joins TRBV28 and TRBJ1-3, with a weak D call TRBD1 (6 bases). The ends were cut back, 5 bases at V and 4 bases at J, with 15 bases in the middle. The V gene's germline CDR1 is MDHEN and CDR2 SYDVKM. The CDR3 has 15 residues. CDR3 amino acids: CASSASGHSGNTIYF. CDR3 in DNA: TGTGCCAGCAGTGCCTCGGGACACTCCGGAAACACCATATATTTT.

CDR3 sequence: CASSYQGEHTDTQYF. CDR3 coding DNA: TGTGCCAGCAGTTACCAGGGGGAGCACACAGATACGCAGTATTTT. This sequence joins TRBV6-6 and TRBJ2-3; 7 positions match TRBD1. The CDR3 contains 15 residues. The V segment lost 2 bases and the J segment 2 bases; nucleotides outside the gene matches: 4. Germline loops: CDR1 MNHNY, CDR2 SVGAGI (reference sequence).

This clone was seen once. The chain combines TRBV6-6 with TRBJ2-7; TRBD1 might be the D (5 bases). V was pared by 7 bases and J by 2 bases, with 15 bases between. Germline CDR1 and CDR2: MNHNY and SVGAGI (reference sequence). The CDR3 length is 14 residues. CDR3 loop: CASTEVRVTYEQYF. The CDR3 region has the DNA TGTGCCAGCACCGAGGTCAGGGTTACCTACGAGCAGTACTTC.

CDR3 sequence: CASSLGTVASYNSPLHF. CDR3 nucleotide sequence: TGTGCCAGCAGCTTAGGGACAGTTGCCTCCTATAATTCACCCCTCCACTTT. The chain combines TRBV7-9 with TRBJ1-6; possibly TRBD1 for D (6 bases). Germline V CDR1 and CDR2: SEHNR, FQNEAQ (reference sequence). This CDR3 is 17 amino acids long. The germline V and J ends were trimmed by 1 base and 0 bases, with 10 bases remaining between them.

The chain combines TRBV30 with TRBJ1-2, with D tentatively TRBD1 (5 bases). The CDR3 is 14 amino acids. Looked up from germline, CDR1 is GTSNPN and CDR2 is SVGIG (reference sequence). Trimming left V 2 bases short and J 8 bases short, with 18 bases between. The CDR3 coding sequence is TGTGCCTGGAGTTTGAAACGGGACTCTCAGGGCTACACCTTC. Its protein product is CAWSLKRDSQGYTF.

The CDR3 DNA reads as TGTGCCAGCAGTCACCGGGAAGGCAATCAGCCCCAGCATTTT. Translated, it gives CASSHREGNQPQHF. The chain couples TRBV2 to TRBJ1-5; no definite D call. The CDR3 is made up of 14 amino acids. Trimming stripped 5 bases from V and 2 bases from J, with 10 bases between. Per germline, CDR1 SNHLY and CDR2 FYNNEI.

J is TRBJ2-7 and V is TRBV15, with TRBD2 matching over 12 bases. Trimming cost V 5 bases and J 5 bases; bases outside gene matches: 10. The CDR3 is 16 amino acids. Looked up from germline, CDR1 is LNHNV and CDR2 is YYDKDF (reference sequence). The CDR3 region has the DNA TGTGCCACCAGCCGAACTAGCGGGGGGCTTACCGACGAGCAGTACTTC. Translating it yields CATSRTSGGLTDEQYF.

The rearrangement uses TRBV27 and TRBJ1-6, with D uncertain. V was cut by 5 bases and J by 10 bases, with 15 bases left in between. This CDR3 has 14 amino acids. CDR1 is MNHEY and CDR2 is SMNVEV in the germline V gene (reference sequence). The CDR3 coding sequence is TGTGCCAGCAGTCTCCCCCAACCCAGGTCACCCCTCCACTTT. As protein: CASSLPQPRSPLHF.

The chain joins TRBV6-5 to TRBJ2-2; the D gene is possibly TRBD1 (6 bases). The CDR3 sequence is 14 residues long. Germline V gene data show CDR1 as MNHEY and CDR2 as SVGAGI. Deletions cut 5 bases from V and 7 bases from J, with 14 bases between. The CDR3 DNA reads TGTGCCAGCAGTCCAGACAGGATTGGCGGGGAGCTGTTTTTT. Its translation is CASSPDRIGGELFF.

The CDR3 bases are TGTGCCAGCAGCTTTCGGACTAGCGGGAGTAAAAATGAGCAGTTCTTC. It yields the protein CASSFRTSGSKNEQFF. The rearrangement links TRBV7-8 to TRBJ2-1; TRBD2 agrees at 13 bases. Germline V lookup: CDR1 SGHVS, CDR2 FQNEAQ. The CDR3 is 16 residues long. V dropped 3 bases and J dropped 7; count of bases not matched to a gene: 6.

This clone has just a few counts. The genes are TRBV5-4 and TRBJ1-4; 8 bases fit TRBD1. V was pared by 4 bases and J by 0 bases, with 8 bases of the junction left unmatched. Germline loops: CDR1 SGHNT, CDR2 YYREEE (reference sequence). This CDR3 is built from 17 residues. CDR3 nucleotide sequence: TGTGCCAGCAGCCGTGGACAGGGACTTGCAACTAATGAAAAACTGTTTTTT. Amino acids: CASSRGQGLATNEKLFF.

J is TRBJ2-1 and V is TRBV9; perhaps TRBD1 as D (6 bases). The CDR3 length is 17 residues. From germline, CDR1 is SGDLS and CDR2 YYNGEE. V was clipped by 0 bases and J by 5 bases, with 18 bases between them. CDR3 protein: CASSVALGTQSHNEQFF. The CDR3 DNA is TGTGCCAGCAGCGTAGCCCTTGGGACACAAAGCCACAATGAGCAGTTCTTC.

V is TRBV5-6 and J is TRBJ2-7; D possibly corresponds to TRBD2 (5 bases). Germline CDR1 SGHDT, CDR2 YYEEEE. CDR3 length: 12 amino acids. The V gene lost 4 bases and the J gene lost 3 bases, with 8 bases spanning the gap. The CDR3 loop reads CASSRLLYEQYF. The DNA for the CDR3 is TGTGCCAGCAGCCGACTACTCTACGAGCAGTACTTC.

This chain connects TRBV29-1 to TRBJ1-1; 8 nucleotides match TRBD1. V gave up 5 bases and J gave up 3 bases; unmatched junction bases: 8. This CDR3 has 14 amino acids. Looked up from germline, CDR1 is SQVTM and CDR2 is ANQGSEA. CDR3 amino acids: CSVSNRGGDTEAFF. The CDR3, as DNA: TGCAGCGTTTCCAACAGGGGGGGGGACACTGAAGCTTTCTTT.

The chain uses TRBV24-1 and TRBJ2-3; a weak D match, TRBD2 (7 bases). The germline CDR1 and CDR2 sequences are KGHDR and SFDVKD. Trimming removed 4 bases at V and 5 bases at J, with 30 bases between. There are 20 residues in the CDR3. As DNA, the CDR3 is TGTGCCACCAGTGACGAAAGAGGGGGGGGCGGACTCACTGTGGAAGATACGCAGTATTTT. Protein: CATSDERGGGGLTVEDTQYF.

The chain employs TRBV5-5 and TRBJ1-2, with D tentatively TRBD1 (5 bases). With 6 bases removed from V and 0 bases from J, the gap between germline ends came to 12 bases. Germline V lookup: CDR1 SGHKS, CDR2 YYEKEE (reference sequence). This CDR3 is built from 14 residues. CDR3 sequence: CASNTGWANYGYTF. The CDR3 region has the DNA TGTGCCAGCAACACAGGATGGGCTAACTATGGCTACACCTTC.

The chain has TRBV10-3 and TRBJ2-5, with D hard to call. CDR3 length equals 12 residues. Trimming stripped 4 bases from V and 3 bases from J, with 6 bases between. Germline values: CDR1 ENHRY, CDR2 SYGVKD. The CDR3 reads CAISVSEETQYF. The CDR3 DNA follows: TGTGCCATCAGTGTATCGGAAGAGACCCAGTACTTC.

The count of this clone is one. CDR3 bases: TGTGCCAGCACCAATATGGGGGGATTGAACACTGAAGCTTTCTTT. It is translated as CASTNMGGLNTEAFF. This chain joins TRBV6-5 and TRBJ1-1, with D possibly TRBD1 on 5 matching bases. Germline V gene lookup returns CDR1 MNHEY and CDR2 SVGAGI. The germline V and J ends were trimmed by 7 bases and 0 bases, with 15 bases remaining between them. CDR3 size: 15 residues.

This clone appeared a single time. This rearrangement joins TRBV6-5 to TRBJ1-1; tentatively, D is TRBD1 (5 bases). CDR1 MNHEY and CDR2 SVGAGI come from the germline V gene. The CDR3 is made up of 14 amino acids. Between the trimmed V and J ends, which lost 7 bases and 4 bases, there was a span of 16 bases. DNA of the CDR3: TGTGCCAGCACGCTCGGGACTCGGAGCACTGAAGCTTTCTTT. Its protein is CASTLGTRSTEAFF.